What follows describes a single TCR beta chain. Libraries were prepared by immunoSEQ multiplex PCR; TCRdb keeps only in-frame clonotypes and omits some of them. The sample contains approximately 160,000 clones, 92% of which appear only once. These data belong to a study of control samples from healthy donors and cancer patients. CDR3 size: 15 residues. The chain couples TRBV21-1 to TRBJ2-1; the DNA was not compared with TRBD2, the D call given in the table. TRBV21-1 is designated a pseudogene. This clonotype originated in a woman in her 30s in good health. Material: blood. This CDR3 reads CASSKAEGGPNEQFF. The CDR3, as DNA: TGTGCCAGCAGCAAAGCTGAGGGGGGGCCCAATGAGCAGTTCTTC.